This T cell receptor (beta chain) was captured by sequencing in a study of blood T cell repertoires in COVID-19. Looking at the study overall: The United States, Italy and Spain provided the acute and convalescent COVID-19 samples. Sources were T cells, B-cell-depleted T cells, or PBMCs; the material itself was cDNA or gDNA.

The protocol was immunoSEQ multiplex PCR, while the TCRdb copy is restricted to in-frame clones and leaves out a portion. The data show tens of thousands of clones, around four fifths seen once. With V trimmed by 5 bases and J by 3 bases, 14 bases remained unmatched. This CDR3 has 17 amino acids. The germline V gene has CDR1 PRHDT and CDR2 FYEKMQ (reference sequence). The gene calls are TRBV13 and TRBJ2-7; TRBD1 agrees at 9 bases. This clonotype was obtained from a woman older than 75 with active or convalescent COVID-19. The specimen was peripheral blood. CDR3 protein: CASSHPPGTGRDYEQYF. The CDR3, as DNA: TGTGCCAGCAGCCACCCCCCCGGGACAGGGAGGGACTACGAGCAGTACTTC.